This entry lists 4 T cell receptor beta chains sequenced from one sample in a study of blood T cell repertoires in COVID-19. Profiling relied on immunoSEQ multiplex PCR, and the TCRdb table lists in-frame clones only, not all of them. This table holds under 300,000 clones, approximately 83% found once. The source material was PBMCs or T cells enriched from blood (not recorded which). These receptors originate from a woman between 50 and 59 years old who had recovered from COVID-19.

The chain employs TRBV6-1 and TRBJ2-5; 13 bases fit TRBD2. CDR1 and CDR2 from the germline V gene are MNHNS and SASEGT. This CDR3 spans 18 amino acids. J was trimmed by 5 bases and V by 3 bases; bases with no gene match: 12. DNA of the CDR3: TGTGCCAGCAGTGAGGGAGGACTAGCGGGAGCAGGATTTGAGACCCAGTACTTC. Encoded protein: CASSEGGLAGAGFETQYF.

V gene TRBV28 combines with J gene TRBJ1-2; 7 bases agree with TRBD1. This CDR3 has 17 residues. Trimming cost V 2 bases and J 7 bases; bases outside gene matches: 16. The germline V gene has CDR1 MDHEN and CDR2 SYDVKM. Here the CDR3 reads CASSLMALPGQRRGYTF. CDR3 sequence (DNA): TGTGCCAGCAGTTTAATGGCCCTACCGGGACAGCGGCGTGGCTACACCTTC.

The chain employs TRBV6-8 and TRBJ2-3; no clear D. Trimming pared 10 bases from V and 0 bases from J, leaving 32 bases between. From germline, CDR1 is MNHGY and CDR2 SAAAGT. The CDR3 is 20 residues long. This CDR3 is CANLDFSCGLTLHSTDTQYF. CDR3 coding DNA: TGTGCCAACCTCGATTTCAGTTGTGGGCTGACCTTACATAGCACAGATACGCAGTATTTT.

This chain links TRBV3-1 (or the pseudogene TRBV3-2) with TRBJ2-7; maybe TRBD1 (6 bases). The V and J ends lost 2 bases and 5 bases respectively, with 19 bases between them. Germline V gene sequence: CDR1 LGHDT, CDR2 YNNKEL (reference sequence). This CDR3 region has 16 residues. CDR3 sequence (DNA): TGTGCCAGCAGCCAAACGTCGGGACATAGGGGGAACGAGCAGTACTTC. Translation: CASSQTSGHRGNEQYF.